This TCR beta chain was recorded in a study of blood T cell repertoires in COVID-19. Looking at the study overall: Collection of acute and convalescent COVID-19 samples took place in the United States, Italy and Spain.

Per the authors' pipeline: Reference gene primer amplification gave nucleated cell count estimates. Here immunoSEQ multiplex PCR was the method, and the copy in TCRdb shows in-frame clones only, minus some. The DNA was the basis for D and trimming; V, J and clone size are from that table. The sample has 200,000 to 250,000 clones; 81% are singletons. The CDR3 sequence is 13 residues long. Trimming removed 0 bases from V and 6 bases from J, with 8 bases in between. CDR1 is LGHDT, CDR2 YNNKEL, per germline (reference sequence). Participants were aged about 18 to 89 years from more than 20 US areas. Participants were placed into cohorts based on the clinical history they reported.

The sequence was obtained from a woman aged 45-65 years with acute COVID-19. Sequencing used PBMCs or T cells enriched from blood (not recorded which). The rearrangement links TRBV3-1 (or the pseudogene TRBV3-2) to TRBJ1-1; D unclear. This chain's CDR3 is CASSQEAPPEAFF. The DNA for the CDR3 is TGTGCCAGCAGCCAAGAAGCCCCGCCTGAAGCTTTCTTT.